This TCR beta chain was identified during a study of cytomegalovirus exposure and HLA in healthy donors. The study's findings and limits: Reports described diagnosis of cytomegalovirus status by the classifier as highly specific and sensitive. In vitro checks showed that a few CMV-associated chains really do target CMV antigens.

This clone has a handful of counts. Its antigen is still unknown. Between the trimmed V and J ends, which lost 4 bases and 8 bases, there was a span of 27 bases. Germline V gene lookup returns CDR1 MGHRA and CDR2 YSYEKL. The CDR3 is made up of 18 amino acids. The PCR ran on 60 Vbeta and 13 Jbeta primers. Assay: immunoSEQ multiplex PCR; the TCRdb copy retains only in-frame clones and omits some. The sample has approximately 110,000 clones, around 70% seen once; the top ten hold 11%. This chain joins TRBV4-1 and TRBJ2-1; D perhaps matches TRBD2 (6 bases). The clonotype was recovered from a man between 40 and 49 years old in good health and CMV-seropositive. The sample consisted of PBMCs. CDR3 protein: CASSLSSGMSGRNYEQFF. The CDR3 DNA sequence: TGCGCCAGCAGCCTGTCATCGGGTATGAGCGGGCGGAACTATGAGCAGTTCTTC.